The present entry profiles one TCR beta chain with its context. Its target is not known. This sample was included in a study of cytomegalovirus exposure and HLA in healthy donors. General study results and limits: From TCR beta sequences, most subjects' HLA-A and HLA-B alleles were reportedly predicted accurately. Productive rates of about 90% or about 30% were seen for most TCR beta V segments in an earlier analysis.

The V gene's germline CDR1 is MNHEY and CDR2 SMNVEV (reference sequence). This CDR3 region has 15 residues. The V and J ends lost 6 bases and 0 bases respectively, with 15 bases between them. 60 Vbeta and 13 Jbeta primers were used in PCR. In the original analysis: There were around 80 million unique TCR beta chains by a later count, and around 10 million of them were shared. Using immunoSEQ multiplex PCR, the repertoire was profiled, and TCRdb retains in-frame clones only, with some absent. V and J calls and clone size come straight from that table; D and trimming were deduced from the DNA. The profile shows 150,000 or so clones, around 80% of them singletons.

Material: PBMCs. This chain connects TRBV27 to TRBJ2-7; weak D call: TRBD2 (7 bases). This receptor was obtained from a man aged 18 to 29 in good health and CMV-seropositive. The CDR3 DNA sequence: TGTGCCAGCAGGAGACGGGAGGACAGCTCCTACGAGCAGTACTTC. Translating it yields CASRRREDSSYEQYF.